This T cell receptor beta chain was documented in a study of shared clonotypes between healthy human individuals. Study findings and constraints: Non-shared clonotypes were found to have lower generation probabilities than the clonotypes that were shared by all four of the sorted-subset donors.

This CDR3 is 16 amino acids long. CDR1 SGHKS and CDR2 YYEKEE come from the germline V gene (reference sequence). Trimming took off 2 bases at V and 5 bases at J, with 17 bases between the two ends. Worth noting for this clone: The antigen remains undetermined.

Only in-frame clones appear in the TCRdb table, and some are missing; sequencing was by immunoSEQ multiplex PCR. The sample has hundreds of thousands of clones; about 97% are singletons. This clonotype was obtained from a woman under 40 in good health. The sequenced material came from naive CD4+ T cells sorted from blood. Sample subset: CD45RA+ positively selected. V usage is TRBV5-5 and J usage is TRBJ2-1; tentative D call: TRBD2 (6 bases). Here the CDR3 DNA reads TGTGCCAGCAGCTTTTCGCGGGGTAACGGAAACAATGAGCAGTTCTTC. Its protein is CASSFSRGNGNNEQFF. The variable domain in full, with the rest retrieved from reference TRBV5-5 and TRBJ2-1, is DAGVTQSPTHLIKTRGQQVTLRCSPISGHKSVSWYQQVLGQGPQFIFQYYEKEERGRGNFPDRFSARQFPNYSSELNVNALLLGDSALYLCASSFSRGNGNNEQFFGPGTRLTVL.